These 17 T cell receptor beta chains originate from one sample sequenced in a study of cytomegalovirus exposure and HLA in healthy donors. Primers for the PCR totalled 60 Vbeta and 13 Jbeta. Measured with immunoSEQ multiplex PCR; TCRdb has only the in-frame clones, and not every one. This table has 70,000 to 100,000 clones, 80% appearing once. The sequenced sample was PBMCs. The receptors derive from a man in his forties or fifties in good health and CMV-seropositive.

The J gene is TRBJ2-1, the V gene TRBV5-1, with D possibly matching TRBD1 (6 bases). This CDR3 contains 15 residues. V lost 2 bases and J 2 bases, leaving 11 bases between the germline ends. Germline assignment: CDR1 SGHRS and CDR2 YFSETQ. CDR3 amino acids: CASSFGQNTYNEQFF. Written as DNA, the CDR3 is TGCGCCAGCAGCTTTGGACAGAACACCTACAATGAGCAGTTCTTC.

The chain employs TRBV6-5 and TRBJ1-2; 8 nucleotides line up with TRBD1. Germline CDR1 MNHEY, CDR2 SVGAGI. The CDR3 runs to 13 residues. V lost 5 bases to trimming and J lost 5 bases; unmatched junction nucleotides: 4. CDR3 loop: CASSAGGGYGYTF. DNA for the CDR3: TGTGCCAGCAGTGCAGGGGGCGGTTATGGCTACACCTTC.

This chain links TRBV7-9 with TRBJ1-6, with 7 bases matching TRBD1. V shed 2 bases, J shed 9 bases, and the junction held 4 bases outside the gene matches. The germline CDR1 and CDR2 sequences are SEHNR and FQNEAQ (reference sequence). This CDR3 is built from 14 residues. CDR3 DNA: TGTGCCAGCAGCTTACAGGGGGTCGGTTCACCCCTCCACTTT. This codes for CASSLQGVGSPLHF.

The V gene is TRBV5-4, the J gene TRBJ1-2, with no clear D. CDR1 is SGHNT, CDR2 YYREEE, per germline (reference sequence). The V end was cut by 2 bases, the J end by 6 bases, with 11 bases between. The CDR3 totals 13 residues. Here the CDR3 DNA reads TGTGCCAGCAGCTTAGAGGTTAGCCATGGCTACACCTTC. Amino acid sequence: CASSLEVSHGYTF. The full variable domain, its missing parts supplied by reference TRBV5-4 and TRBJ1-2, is ETGVTQSPTHLIKTRGQQVTLRCSSQSGHNTVSWYQQALGQGPQFIFQYYREEENGRGNFPPRFSGLQFPNYSSELNVNALELDDSALYLCASSLEVSHGYTFGSGTRLTVV.

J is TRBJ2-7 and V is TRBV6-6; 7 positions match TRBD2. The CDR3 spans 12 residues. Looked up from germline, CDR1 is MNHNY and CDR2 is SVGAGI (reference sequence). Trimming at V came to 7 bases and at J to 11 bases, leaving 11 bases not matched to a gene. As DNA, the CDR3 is TGTGCCAGCACCCTTCTCGGGGGGAGAAAGTACTTC. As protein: CASTLLGGRKYF.

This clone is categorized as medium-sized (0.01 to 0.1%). CDR3 sequence (DNA): TGTGCCAGCACCCGGGACAGGTTTTCCTACGAGCAGTACTTC. Translation: CASTRDRFSYEQYF. The V and J genes are TRBV7-9 and TRBJ2-7, with 8 bases aligning to TRBD1. The germline gives CDR1 SEHNR, CDR2 FQNEAQ (reference sequence). The CDR3 contains 14 residues. V lost 7 bases, J lost 1 base, and 6 bases stayed unmatched.

The CDR3 DNA is TGTGCCAGCAGCAAAGAGGGTCGGTACACCGGGGAGCTGTTTTTT. Amino acids: CASSKEGRYTGELFF. The chain has TRBV11-2 and TRBJ2-2, with D perhaps matching TRBD2 (5 bases). The V gene's germline CDR1 is SGHAT and CDR2 FQNNGV. Trimming took 5 bases from V and 3 from J, leaving 13 bases between them. CDR3 size: 15 residues. The full variable domain, with the rest looked up from reference TRBV11-2 and TRBJ2-2, is EAGVAQSPRYKIIEKRQSVAFWCNPISGHATLYWYQQILGQGPKLLIQFQNNGVVDDSQLPKDRFSAERLKGVDSTLKIQPAKLEDSAVYLCASSKEGRYTGELFFGEGSRLTVL.

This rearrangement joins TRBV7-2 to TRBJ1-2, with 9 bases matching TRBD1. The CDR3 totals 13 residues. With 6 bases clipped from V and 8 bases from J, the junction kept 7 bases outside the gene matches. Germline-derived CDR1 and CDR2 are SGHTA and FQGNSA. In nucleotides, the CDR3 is TGTGCCAGCAGTTACAGGGGGCAACAGGGCTACACCTTC. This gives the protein CASSYRGQQGYTF.

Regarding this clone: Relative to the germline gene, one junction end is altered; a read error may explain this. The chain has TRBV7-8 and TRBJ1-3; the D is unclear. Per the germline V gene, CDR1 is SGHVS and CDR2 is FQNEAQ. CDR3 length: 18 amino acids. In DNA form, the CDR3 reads TGTGCCAGCAGCCCATCAGCACCGGGCCGGCGGCGGGGAAACACTATATATTTT. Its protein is CASSPSAPGRRRGNTIYF.

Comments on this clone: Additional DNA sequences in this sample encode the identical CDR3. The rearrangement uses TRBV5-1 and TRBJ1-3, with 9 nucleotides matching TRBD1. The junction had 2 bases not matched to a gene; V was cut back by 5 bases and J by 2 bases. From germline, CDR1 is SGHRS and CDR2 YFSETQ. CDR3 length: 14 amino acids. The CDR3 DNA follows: TGCGCCAGCAGTCGACAGGGGGCTGGAAACACCATATATTTT. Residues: CASSRQGAGNTIYF.

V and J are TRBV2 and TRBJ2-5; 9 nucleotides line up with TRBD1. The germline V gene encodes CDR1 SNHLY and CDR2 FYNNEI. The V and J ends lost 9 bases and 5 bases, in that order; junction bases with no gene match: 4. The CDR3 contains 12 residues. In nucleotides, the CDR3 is TGTGCCAGTAACAGGGGGCTGGAGACCCAGTACTTC. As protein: CASNRGLETQYF.

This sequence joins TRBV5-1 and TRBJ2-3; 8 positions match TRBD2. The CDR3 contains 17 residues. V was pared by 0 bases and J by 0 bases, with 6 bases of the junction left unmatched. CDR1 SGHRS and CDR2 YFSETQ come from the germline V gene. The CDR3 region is CASSLVSGATSTDTQYF. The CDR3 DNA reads TGCGCCAGCAGCTTGGTTAGCGGGGCAACTAGCACAGATACGCAGTATTTT.

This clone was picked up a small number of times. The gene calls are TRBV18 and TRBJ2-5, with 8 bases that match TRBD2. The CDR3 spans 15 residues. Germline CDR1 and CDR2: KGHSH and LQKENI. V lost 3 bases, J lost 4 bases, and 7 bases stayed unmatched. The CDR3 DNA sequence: TGTGCCAGCTCACCTGCAGCGGGAGTTTTAGAGACCCAGTACTTC. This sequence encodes CASSPAAGVLETQYF.

The CDR3 coding sequence is TGTGCCAGCAGCTCCACATCGGGGATGAAAGCTTTCTTT. Translation: CASSSTSGMKAFF. This chain connects TRBV7-3 to TRBJ1-1; no definite D call. Trimming pared 4 bases from V and 9 bases from J, leaving 15 bases between. CDR1 is SGHTA, CDR2 FQGTGA, per germline. CDR3 size: 13 residues. Full variable domain (outside the CDR3, taken from reference TRBV7-3 and TRBJ1-1): GAGVSQTPSNKVTEKGKYVELRCDPISGHTALYWYRQSLGQGPEFLIYFQGTGAADDSGLPNDRFFAVRPEGSVSTLKIQRTERGDSAVYLCASSSTSGMKAFFGQGTRLTVV.

CDR3 nucleotide sequence: TGTGCCAGTAGTAGTGACAGGGACGGAGACTATGGCTACACCTTC. Translating it yields CASSSDRDGDYGYTF. The chain employs TRBV19 and TRBJ1-2, with 7 bases matching TRBD1. The CDR3 sequence is 15 residues long. J lost 3 bases, V lost 4 bases, and 8 bases had no gene match. CDR1 is LNHDA and CDR2 is SQIVND in the germline V gene (reference sequence).

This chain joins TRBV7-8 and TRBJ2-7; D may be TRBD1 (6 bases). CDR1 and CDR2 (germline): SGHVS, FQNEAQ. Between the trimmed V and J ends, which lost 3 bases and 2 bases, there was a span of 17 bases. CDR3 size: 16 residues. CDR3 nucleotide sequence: TGTGCCAGCAGCTTGCTTGTTCCAGGGGCCGCCTACGAGCAGTACTTC. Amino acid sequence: CASSLLVPGAAYEQYF.

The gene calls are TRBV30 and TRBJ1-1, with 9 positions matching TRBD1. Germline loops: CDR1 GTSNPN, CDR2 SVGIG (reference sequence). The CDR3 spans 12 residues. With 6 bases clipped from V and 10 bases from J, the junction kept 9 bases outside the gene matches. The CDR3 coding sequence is TGTGCCTGCAACAGGGGGCTGGGGGGAGCTTTCTTT. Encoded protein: CACNRGLGGAFF. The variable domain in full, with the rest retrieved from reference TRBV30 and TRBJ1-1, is SQTIHQWPATLVQPVGSPLSLECTVEGTSNPNLYWYRQAAGRGLQLLFYSVGIGQISSEVPQNLSASRPQDRQFILSSKKLLLSDSGFYLCACNRGLGGAFFGQGTRLTVV.